One T cell receptor beta chain is described in this entry. The source material, RNA transcripts, was used to amplify TCR beta CDR3 regions. Initially, a first-round RT-PCR of the TCR CDR3 employed the HTBI primer set. In TCRdb, the multiplex PCR reads were re-called with MiXCR into one record per CDR3 protein. This table holds some 620,000 distinct CDR3 sequences, around 15% found once. This sample is part of a study of T cells in Graves' hyperthyroidism and ophthalmopathy. The CDR3 consists of 14 residues. The V gene's germline CDR1 is LNHDA and CDR2 SQIVND (reference sequence). The V segment lost 2 bases and the J segment 12 bases; nucleotides outside the gene matches: 6.

The sequenced sample consisted of blood. J is TRBJ2-1 and V is TRBV19; 11 nucleotides align to TRBD2. The TCR was taken from a woman aged 25 to 45 with Graves' hyperthyroidism. CDR3 bases: TGTGCCAGTAGTATAATACTAGCGGGAGAAGGGCAGTTCTTC. This gives the protein CASSIILAGEGQFF.